This T cell receptor beta chain was sequenced for a study of blood T cell repertoires in COVID-19. In the study overall: Nucleic acid was either cDNA or gDNA, and it came from T cells, B-cell-depleted T cells, or PBMCs.

Assay: immunoSEQ multiplex PCR; the TCRdb copy retains only in-frame clones and omits some. The sample yields roughly 160,000 clones, 87% seen once. This clone has a handful of counts. Trimming took 5 bases from V and 0 from J, leaving 14 bases between them. Germline V lookup: CDR1 SGHAT, CDR2 FQNNGV. The CDR3 has 16 residues. This clonotype was sampled from a woman in her 50s who had recovered from COVID-19. The specimen sequenced was PBMCs or T cells enriched from blood (not recorded which). The chain joins TRBV11-2 to TRBJ2-4; tentative D call: TRBD2 (8 bases). The CDR3 DNA reads as TGTGCCAGCAGCCGGGGGGGGGACAGAGCCAAAAACATTCAGTACTTC. It encodes CASSRGGDRAKNIQYF.